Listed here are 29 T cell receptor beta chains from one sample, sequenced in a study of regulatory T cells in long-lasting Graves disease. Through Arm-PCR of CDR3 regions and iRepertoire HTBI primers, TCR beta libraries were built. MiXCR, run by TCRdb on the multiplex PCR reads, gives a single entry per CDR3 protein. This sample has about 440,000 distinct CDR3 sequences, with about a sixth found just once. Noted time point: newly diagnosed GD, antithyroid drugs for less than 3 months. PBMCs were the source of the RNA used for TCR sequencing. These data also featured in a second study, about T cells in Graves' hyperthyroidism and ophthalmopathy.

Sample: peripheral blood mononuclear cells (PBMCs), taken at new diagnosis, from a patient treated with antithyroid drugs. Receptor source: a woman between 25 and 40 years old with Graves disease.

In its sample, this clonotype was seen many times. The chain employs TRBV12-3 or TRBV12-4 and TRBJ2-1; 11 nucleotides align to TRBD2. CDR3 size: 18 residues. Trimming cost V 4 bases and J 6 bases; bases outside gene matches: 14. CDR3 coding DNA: TGTGCCAGCAGTTCCATAGGACTAGCGGGTGCAGGGGCCAATGAGCAGTTCTTC. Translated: CASSSIGLAGAGANEQFF.

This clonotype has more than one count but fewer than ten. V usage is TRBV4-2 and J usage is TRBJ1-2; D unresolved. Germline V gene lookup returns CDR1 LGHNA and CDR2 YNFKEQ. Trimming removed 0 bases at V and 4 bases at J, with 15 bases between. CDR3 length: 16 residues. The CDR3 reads CASSQDRVEIRYGYTF. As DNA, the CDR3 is TGTGCCAGCAGCCAAGATCGGGTGGAGATACGCTATGGCTACACCTTC.

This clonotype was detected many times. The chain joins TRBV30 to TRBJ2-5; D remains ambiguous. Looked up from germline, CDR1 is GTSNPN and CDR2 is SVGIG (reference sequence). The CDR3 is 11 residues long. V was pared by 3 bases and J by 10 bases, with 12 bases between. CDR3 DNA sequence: TGTGCCTGGAGGGGTAGCTCCGTCCAGTACTTC. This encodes CAWRGSSVQYF.

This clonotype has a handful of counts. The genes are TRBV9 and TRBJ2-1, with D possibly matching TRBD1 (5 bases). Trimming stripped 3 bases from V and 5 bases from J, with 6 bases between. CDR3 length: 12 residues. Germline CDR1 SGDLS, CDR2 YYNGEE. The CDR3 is CASSADNNEQFF. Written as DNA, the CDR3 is TGTGCCAGCAGCGCGGACAACAATGAGCAGTTCTTC. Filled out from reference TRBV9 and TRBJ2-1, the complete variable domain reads DSGVTQTPKHLITATGQRVTLRCSPRSGDLSVYWYQQSLDQGLQFLIQYYNGEERAKGNILERFSAQQFPDLHSELNLSSLELGDSALYFCASSADNNEQFFGPGTRLTVL.

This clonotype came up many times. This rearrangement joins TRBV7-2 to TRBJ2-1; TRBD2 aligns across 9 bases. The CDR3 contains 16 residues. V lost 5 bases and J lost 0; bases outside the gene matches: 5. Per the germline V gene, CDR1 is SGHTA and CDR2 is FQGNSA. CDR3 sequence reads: CASSQRTSDSYNEQFF. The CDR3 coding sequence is TGTGCCAGCAGCCAACGGACTAGCGACTCCTACAATGAGCAGTTCTTC. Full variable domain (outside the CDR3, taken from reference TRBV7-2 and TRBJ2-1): GAGVSQSPSNKVTEKGKDVELRCDPISGHTALYWYRQSLGQGLEFLIYFQGNSAPDKSGLPSDRFSAERTGGSVSTLTIQRTQQEDSAVYLCASSQRTSDSYNEQFFGPGTRLTVL.

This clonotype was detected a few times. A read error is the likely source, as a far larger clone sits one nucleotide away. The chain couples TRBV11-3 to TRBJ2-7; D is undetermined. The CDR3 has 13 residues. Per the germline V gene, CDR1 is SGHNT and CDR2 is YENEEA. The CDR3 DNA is TGTGCCAGCAGCTCCGCCACCGCCTACGAGCGGTACTTC. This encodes CASSSATAYERYF.

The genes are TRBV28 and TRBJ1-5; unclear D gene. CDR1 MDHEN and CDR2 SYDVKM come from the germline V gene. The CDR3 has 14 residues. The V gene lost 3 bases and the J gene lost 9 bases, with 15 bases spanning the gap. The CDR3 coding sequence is TGTGCCAGCAGTTTGGGAGGCAGACGGGGGCCCCAGCATTTT. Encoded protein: CASSLGGRRGPQHF.

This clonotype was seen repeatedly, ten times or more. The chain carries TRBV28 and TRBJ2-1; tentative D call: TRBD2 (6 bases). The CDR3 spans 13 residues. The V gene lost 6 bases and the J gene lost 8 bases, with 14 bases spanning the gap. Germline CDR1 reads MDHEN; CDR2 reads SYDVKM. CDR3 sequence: CASSSSLAYEQFF. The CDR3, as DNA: TGTGCCAGCAGCTCTAGCCTAGCGTATGAGCAGTTCTTC. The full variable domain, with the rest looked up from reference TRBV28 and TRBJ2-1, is DVKVTQSSRYLVKRTGEKVFLECVQDMDHENMFWYRQDPGLGLRLIYFSYDVKMKEKGDIPEGYSVSREKKERFSLILESASTNQTSMYLCASSSSLAYEQFFGPGTRLTVL.

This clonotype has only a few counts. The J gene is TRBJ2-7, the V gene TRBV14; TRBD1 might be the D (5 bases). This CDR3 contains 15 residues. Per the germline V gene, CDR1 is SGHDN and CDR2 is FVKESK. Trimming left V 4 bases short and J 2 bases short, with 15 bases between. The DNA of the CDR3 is TGTGCCAGCAGCCCCACAAGTGACAGACCCTACGAGCAGTACTTC. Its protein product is CASSPTSDRPYEQYF. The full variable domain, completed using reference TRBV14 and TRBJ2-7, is EAGVTQFPSHSVIEKGQTVTLRCDPISGHDNLYWYRRVMGKEIKFLLHFVKESKQDESGMPNNRFLAERTGGTYSTLKVQPAELEDSGVYFCASSPTSDRPYEQYFGPGTRLTVT.

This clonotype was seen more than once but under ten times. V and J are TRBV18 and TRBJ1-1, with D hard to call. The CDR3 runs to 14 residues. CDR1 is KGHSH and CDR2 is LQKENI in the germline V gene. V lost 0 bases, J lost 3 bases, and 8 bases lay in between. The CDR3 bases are TGTGCCAGCTCACCACCCCTCGGGCACACTGAAGCTTTCTTT. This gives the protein CASSPPLGHTEAFF.

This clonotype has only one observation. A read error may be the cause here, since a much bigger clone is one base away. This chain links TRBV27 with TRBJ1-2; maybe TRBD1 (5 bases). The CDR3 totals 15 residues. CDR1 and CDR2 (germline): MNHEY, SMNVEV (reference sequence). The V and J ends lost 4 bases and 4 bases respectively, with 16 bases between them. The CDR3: CASSSDTRGAYGYTF. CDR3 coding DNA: TGTGCCAGCAGTTCGGACACCCGGGGTGCCTATGGCTACACCTTC.

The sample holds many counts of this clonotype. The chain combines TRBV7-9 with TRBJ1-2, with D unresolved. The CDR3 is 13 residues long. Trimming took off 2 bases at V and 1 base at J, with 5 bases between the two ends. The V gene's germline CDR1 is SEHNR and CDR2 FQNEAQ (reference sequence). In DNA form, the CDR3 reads TGTGCCAGCAGCTTACGGCTTAACTATGGCTACACCTTC. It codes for CASSLRLNYGYTF.

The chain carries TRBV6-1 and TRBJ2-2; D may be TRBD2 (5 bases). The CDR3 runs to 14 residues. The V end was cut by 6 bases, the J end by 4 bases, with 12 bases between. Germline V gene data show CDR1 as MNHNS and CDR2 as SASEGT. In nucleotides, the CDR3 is TGTGCCAGCAGAGCAGCGGTCTCCACCGGGGAGCTGTTTTTT. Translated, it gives CASRAAVSTGELFF.

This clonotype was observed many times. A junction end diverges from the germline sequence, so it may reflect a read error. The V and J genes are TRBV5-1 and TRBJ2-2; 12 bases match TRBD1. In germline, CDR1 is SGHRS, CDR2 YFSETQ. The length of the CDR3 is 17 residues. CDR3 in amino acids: CASSHGTGGANTGELFF. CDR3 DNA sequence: TGTGCCAGCAGCCATGGGACAGGGGGCGCGAACACCGGGGAGCTGTTTTTT.

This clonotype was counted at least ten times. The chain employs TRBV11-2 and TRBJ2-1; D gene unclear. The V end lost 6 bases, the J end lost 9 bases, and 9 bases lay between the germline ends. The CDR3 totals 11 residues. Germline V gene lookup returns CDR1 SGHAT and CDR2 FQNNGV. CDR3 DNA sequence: TGTGCCAGCAGTTCTAGTGTTGAGCAGTTCTTC. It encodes CASSSSVEQFF.

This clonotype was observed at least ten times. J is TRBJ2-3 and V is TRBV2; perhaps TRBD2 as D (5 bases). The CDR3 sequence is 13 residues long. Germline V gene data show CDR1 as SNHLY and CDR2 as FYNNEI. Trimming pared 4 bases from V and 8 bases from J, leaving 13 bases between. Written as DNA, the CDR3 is TGTGCCAGCAGTGCCGCACTAGACTCTACGCAGTATTTT. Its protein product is CASSAALDSTQYF.

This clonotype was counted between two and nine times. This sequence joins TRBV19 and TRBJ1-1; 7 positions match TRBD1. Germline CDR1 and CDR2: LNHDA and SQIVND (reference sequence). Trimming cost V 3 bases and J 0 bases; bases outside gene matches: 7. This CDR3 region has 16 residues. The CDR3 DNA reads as TGTGCCAGTAGTATGAAGAGGGGGCGGATGAACACTGAAGCTTTCTTT. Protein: CASSMKRGRMNTEAFF.

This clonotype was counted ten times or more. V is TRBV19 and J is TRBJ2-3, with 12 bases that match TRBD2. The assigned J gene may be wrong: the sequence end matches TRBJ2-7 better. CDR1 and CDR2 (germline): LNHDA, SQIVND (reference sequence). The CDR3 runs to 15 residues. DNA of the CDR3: TGTGCCAGTAGTCCCTCTAGCGGGAGGGCCTTCGAGCAGTACTTC. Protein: CASSPSSGRAFEQYF.

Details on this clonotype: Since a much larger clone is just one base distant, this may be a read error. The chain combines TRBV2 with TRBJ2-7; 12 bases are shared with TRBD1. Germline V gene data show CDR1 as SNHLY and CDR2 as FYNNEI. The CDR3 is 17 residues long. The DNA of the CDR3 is TGTGCCAGCAGAGCCGGGACAGGGGGCTTAAGCTCCTACGAGAAGTACTTC. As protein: CASRAGTGGLSSYEKYF. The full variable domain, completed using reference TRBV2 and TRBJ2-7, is EPEVTQTPSHQVTQMGQEVILRCVPISNHLYFYWYRQILGQKVEFLVSFYNNEISEKSEIFDDQFSVERPDGSNFTLKIRSTKLEDSAMYFCASRAGTGGLSSYEKYFGPGTRLTVT.

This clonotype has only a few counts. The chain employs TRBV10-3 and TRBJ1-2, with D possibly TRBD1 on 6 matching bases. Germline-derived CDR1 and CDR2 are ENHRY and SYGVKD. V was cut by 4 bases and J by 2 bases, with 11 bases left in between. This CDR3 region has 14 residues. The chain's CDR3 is CAISVRQENYGYTF. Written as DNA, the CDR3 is TGTGCCATCAGTGTAAGACAGGAAAACTATGGCTACACCTTC.

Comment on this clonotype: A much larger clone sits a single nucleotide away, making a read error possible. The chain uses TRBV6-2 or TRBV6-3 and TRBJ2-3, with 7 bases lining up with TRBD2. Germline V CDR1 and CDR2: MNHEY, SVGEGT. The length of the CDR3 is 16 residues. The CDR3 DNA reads TGTACCAGCAGTACCCCAACTAGCGAAAGCACAGATACGCAGTATTTT. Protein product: CTSSTPTSESTDTQYF.

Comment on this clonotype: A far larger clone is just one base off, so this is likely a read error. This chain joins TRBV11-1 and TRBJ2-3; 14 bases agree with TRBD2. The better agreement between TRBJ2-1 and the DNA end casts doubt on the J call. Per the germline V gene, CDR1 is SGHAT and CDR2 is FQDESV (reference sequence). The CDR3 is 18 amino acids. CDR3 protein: CTSSLASGLAGVYNEQFF. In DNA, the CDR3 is TGTACCAGCAGCTTAGCCTCGGGACTAGCGGGAGTATACAATGAGCAGTTCTTC.

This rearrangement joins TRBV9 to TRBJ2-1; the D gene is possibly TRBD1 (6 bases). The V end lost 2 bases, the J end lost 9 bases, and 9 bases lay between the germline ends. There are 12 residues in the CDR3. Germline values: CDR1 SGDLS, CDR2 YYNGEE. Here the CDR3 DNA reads TGTGCCAGCAGCGTCTCAGGGGCTGAGCAGTTCTTC. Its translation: CASSVSGAEQFF.

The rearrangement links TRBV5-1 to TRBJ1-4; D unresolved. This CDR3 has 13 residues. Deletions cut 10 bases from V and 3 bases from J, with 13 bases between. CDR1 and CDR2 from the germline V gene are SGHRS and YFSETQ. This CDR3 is CAPGGVANEKLFF. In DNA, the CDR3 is TGCGCCCCGGGCGGGGTAGCTAATGAAAAACTGTTTTTT.

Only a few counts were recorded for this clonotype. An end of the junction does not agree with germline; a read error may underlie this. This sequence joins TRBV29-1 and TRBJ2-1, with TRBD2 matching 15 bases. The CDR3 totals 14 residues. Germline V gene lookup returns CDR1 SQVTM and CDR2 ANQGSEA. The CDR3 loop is CTGTSGRPINEQFF. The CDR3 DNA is TGTACCGGGACTAGCGGGAGGCCCATCAATGAGCAGTTCTTC.

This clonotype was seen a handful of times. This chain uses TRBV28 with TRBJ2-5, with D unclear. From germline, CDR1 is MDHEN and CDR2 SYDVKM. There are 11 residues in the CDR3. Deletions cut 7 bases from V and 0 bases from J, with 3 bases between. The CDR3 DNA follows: TGTGCCAGCATGAACCAAGAGACCCAGTACTTC. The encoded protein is CASMNQETQYF.

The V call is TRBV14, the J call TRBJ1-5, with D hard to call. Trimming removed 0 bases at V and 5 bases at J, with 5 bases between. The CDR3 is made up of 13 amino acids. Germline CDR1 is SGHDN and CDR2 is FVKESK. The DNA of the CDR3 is TGTGCCAGCAGCCAAGATTATCATCAGCCCCAGCATTTT. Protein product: CASSQDYHQPQHF.

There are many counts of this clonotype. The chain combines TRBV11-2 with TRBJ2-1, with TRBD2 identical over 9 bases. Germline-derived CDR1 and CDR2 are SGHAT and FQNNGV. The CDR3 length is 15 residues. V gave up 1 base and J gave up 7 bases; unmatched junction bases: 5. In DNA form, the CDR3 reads TGTGCCAGCAGCTTAGCGGCGGGAGGGTTAAATGAGCAGTTCTTC. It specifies CASSLAAGGLNEQFF.

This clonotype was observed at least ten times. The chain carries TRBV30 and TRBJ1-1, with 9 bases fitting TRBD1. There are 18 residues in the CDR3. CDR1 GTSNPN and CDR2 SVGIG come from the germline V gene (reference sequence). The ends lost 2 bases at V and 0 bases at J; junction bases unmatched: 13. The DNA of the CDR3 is TGTGCCTGGAGTTCCTTGATTACAGGGGGCGTTATGAACACTGAAGCTTTCTTT. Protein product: CAWSSLITGGVMNTEAFF.